These T cell receptor beta chains were read from a single sample in a study of shared clonotypes between healthy human individuals. Sequencing was performed with immunoSEQ multiplex PCR; in TCRdb, only in-frame clones are kept and a portion is missing. The sample shows around 560,000 clones, roughly 95% of them seen only once. The sample taken for sequencing was naive CD8+ T cells sorted from blood. All receptors derive from a woman aged 30 to 39 in good health. CDR3s include the opening cysteine and the closing phenylalanine or tryptophan. Each record gives: clone size, J gene, V gene, D gene, CDR3 protein, CDR3 DNA. The D gene is left open where the match is weak. A row's size may be missing; if present it is once, few, many or a size class.

. TRBJ1-1 TRBV5-1 . CASSLEDGGTTEAFF TGCGCCAGCAGCTTGGAGGACGGCGGGACCACTGAAGCTTTCTTT
once TRBJ2-3 TRBV4-2 . CASSQEGASPGDTQYF TGTGCCAGCAGCCAGGAGGGCGCTAGTCCTGGGGATACGCAGTATTTT
. TRBJ1-2 TRBV6-1 . CASSERGTNYGYTF TGTGCCAGCAGTGAAAGGGGTACCAACTATGGCTACACCTTC
. TRBJ2-1 TRBV11-2 . CASSQTTRGSNEQFF TGTGCCAGCAGCCAGACAACCAGGGGATCCAATGAGCAGTTCTTC
. TRBJ1-3 TRBV7-3 . CASSPTGGGAGNTIYF TGTGCCAGCAGCCCAACCGGTGGTGGGGCGGGAAACACCATATATTTT
. TRBJ2-3 TRBV21-1 . CASSKEEAASTQYF TGTGCCAGCAGCAAAGAGGAGGCCGCGTCTACGCAGTATTTT
. TRBJ2-7 TRBV13 TRBD2 CASSSGLARDEQYF TGTGCCAGCAGTTCTGGACTAGCAAGGGACGAGCAGTACTTC
. TRBJ2-3 TRBV9 . CASSAYTDTQYF TGTGCCAGCAGCGCCTATACAGATACGCAGTATTTT
. TRBJ1-4 TRBV30 . CAWSAVRGIGEKLFF TGTGCCTGGAGTGCGGTCAGGGGTATAGGTGAAAAACTGTTTTTT
. TRBJ2-2 TRBV27 . CASSLYSTDTGELFF TGTGCCAGCAGTCTGTATAGTACGGACACCGGGGAGCTGTTTTTT
. TRBJ2-7 TRBV5-4 TRBD1 CASSIQGAGEQYF TGTGCCAGCAGCATACAGGGGGCTGGTGAGCAGTACTTC
. TRBJ2-3 TRBV27 TRBD1 CASSLRGHIDTQYF TGTGCCAGCAGTCTCAGGGGGCATATAGATACGCAGTATTTT
. TRBJ1-1 TRBV19 TRBD1 CASSPTGSGTEAFF TGTGCCAGTAGTCCGACAGGGAGCGGCACTGAAGCTTTCTTT
. TRBJ1-1 TRBV27 . CASSSRETVNTEAFF TGTGCCAGCAGTTCCCGAGAAACGGTGAACACTGAAGCTTTCTTT
. TRBJ1-2 TRBV5-6 TRBD1 CASSLPRTGFGSDYGYTF TGTGCCAGCAGCTTGCCAAGGACAGGGTTCGGGTCTGACTATGGCTACACCTTC
. TRBJ2-7 TRBV19 TRBD1 CASSTDRGNYEQYF TGTGCCAGTAGCACTGACAGGGGAAACTACGAGCAGTACTTC
. TRBJ2-6 TRBV5-4 . CASSLVDYTSGANVLTF TGTGCCAGCAGCTTGGTGGACTATACCTCGGGGGCCAACGTCCTGACTTTC
. TRBJ2-1 TRBV28 . CASSPIGGEQFF TGTGCCAGCAGTCCAATCGGGGGTGAGCAGTTCTTC
. TRBJ2-3 TRBV9 TRBD2 CASSDPGLVPDTQYF TGTGCCAGCAGCGACCCGGGACTAGTGCCAGATACGCAGTATTTT
once TRBJ2-7 TRBV7-9 . CASSGPSDQRYEQYF TGTGCCAGCAGCGGCCCTAGCGATCAGAGATACGAGCAGTACTTC
. TRBJ2-5 TRBV13 . CASSLGPAAETQYF TGTGCCAGCAGCTTGGGACCAGCCGCCGAGACCCAGTACTTC
. TRBJ2-7 TRBV27 . CATPSGASSYEQYF TGTGCCACGCCATCCGGGGCGAGCTCCTACGAGCAGTACTTC
. TRBJ2-3 TRBV28 TRBD2 CASSLSREGTDTQYF TGTGCCAGCAGTTTATCGCGGGAGGGAACAGATACGCAGTATTTT
. TRBJ1-4 TRBV5-6 . CASSWLGNEKLFF TGTGCCAGCAGCTGGCTGGGAAATGAAAAACTGTTTTTT
few TRBJ1-2 TRBV30 . CAWRDSGNYGYTF TGTGCCTGGAGAGATTCAGGGAACTATGGCTACACCTTC
. TRBJ2-3 TRBV2 . CATWCRDTQYF TGTGCCACTTGGTGTCGGGATACGCAGTATTTT
. TRBJ1-2 TRBV7-8 . CASSLGDSGGYTF TGTGCCAGCAGCTTAGGAGATAGTGGTGGCTACACCTTC
. TRBJ1-2 TRBV11-2 . CASSFAPGTLYGYTF TGTGCCAGCAGCTTTGCCCCCGGGACGCTCTATGGCTACACCTTC
. TRBJ1-2 TRBV28 . CASSETGDYGYTF TGTGCCAGCAGTGAAACAGGAGATTATGGCTACACCTTC
once TRBJ2-7 TRBV7-9 . CASSLIAGYQSSYEQYF TGTGCCAGCAGCTTAATCGCCGGCTACCAGAGCTCCTACGAGCAGTACTTC
. TRBJ2-7 TRBV11-2 TRBD2 CASSQLAGETYEQYF TGTGCCAGCAGCCAGCTAGCGGGGGAAACCTACGAGCAGTACTTC
. TRBJ2-1 TRBV7-9 . CASSFGSQEQFF TGTGCCAGCAGCTTCGGCAGCCAAGAGCAGTTCTTC